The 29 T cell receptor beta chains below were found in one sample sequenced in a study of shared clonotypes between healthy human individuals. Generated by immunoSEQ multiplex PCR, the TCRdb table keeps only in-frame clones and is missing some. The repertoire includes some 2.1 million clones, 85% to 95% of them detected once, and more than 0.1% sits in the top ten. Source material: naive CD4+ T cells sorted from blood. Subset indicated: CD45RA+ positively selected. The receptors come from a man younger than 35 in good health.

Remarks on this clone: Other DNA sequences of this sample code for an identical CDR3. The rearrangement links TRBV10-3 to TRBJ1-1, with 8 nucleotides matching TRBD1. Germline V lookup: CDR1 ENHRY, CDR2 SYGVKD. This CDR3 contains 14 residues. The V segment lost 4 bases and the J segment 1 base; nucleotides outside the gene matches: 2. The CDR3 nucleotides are TGTGCCATCAGTGCCCAGGGGGCGAACACTGAAGCTTTCTTT. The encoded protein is CAISAQGANTEAFF.

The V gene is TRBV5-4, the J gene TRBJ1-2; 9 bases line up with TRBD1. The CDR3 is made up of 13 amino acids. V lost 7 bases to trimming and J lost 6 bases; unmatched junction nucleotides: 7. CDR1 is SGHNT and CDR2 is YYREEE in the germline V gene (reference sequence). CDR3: CASAGGQGHGYTF. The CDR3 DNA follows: TGTGCCAGCGCCGGGGGACAGGGACATGGCTACACCTTC.

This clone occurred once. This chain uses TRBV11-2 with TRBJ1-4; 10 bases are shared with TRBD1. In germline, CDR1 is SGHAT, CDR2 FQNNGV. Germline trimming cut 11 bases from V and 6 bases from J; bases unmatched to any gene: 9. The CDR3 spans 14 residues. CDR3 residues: CAPYNGQGDEKLFF. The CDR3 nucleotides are TGTGCCCCTTATAACGGACAGGGGGATGAAAAACTGTTTTTT.

DNA for the CDR3: TGTGCCAGCAGCTTAGTAGGTAGCGGGAGTTTCACAGATACGCAGTATTTT. Its protein product is CASSLVGSGSFTDTQYF. The rearrangement joins TRBV7-2 to TRBJ2-3; 9 bases match TRBD2. Germline V gives CDR1 SGHTA, CDR2 FQGNSA. With V trimmed by 1 base and J by 2 bases, 7 bases remained unmatched. This CDR3 region has 17 residues.

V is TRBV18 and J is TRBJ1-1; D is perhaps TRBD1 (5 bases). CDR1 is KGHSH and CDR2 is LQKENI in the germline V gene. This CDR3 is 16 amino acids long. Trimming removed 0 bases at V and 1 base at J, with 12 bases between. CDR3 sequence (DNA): TGTGCCAGCTCACCACCGGTTCGGGGGGAGAACACTGAAGCTTTCTTT. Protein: CASSPPVRGENTEAFF.

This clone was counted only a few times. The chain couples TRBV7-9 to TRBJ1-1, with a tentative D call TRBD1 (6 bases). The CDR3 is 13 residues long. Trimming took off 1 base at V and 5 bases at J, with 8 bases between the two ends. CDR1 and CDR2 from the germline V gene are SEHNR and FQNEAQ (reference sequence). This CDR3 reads CASSLDGTTEAFF. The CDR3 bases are TGTGCCAGCAGCTTAGATGGGACAACTGAAGCTTTCTTT.

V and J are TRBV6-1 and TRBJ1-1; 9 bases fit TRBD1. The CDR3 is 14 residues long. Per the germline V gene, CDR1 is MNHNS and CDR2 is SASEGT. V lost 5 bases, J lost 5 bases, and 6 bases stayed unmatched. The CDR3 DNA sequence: TGTGCCAGCAGTTTACAGGGGGCTCAAACTGAAGCTTTCTTT. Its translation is CASSLQGAQTEAFF.

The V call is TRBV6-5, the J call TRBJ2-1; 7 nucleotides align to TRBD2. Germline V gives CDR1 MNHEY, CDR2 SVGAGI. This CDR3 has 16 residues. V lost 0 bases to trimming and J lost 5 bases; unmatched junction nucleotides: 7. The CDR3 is CASSYSTLTSHNEQFF. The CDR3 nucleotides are TGTGCCAGCAGTTACTCGACTTTGACTAGCCACAATGAGCAGTTCTTC.

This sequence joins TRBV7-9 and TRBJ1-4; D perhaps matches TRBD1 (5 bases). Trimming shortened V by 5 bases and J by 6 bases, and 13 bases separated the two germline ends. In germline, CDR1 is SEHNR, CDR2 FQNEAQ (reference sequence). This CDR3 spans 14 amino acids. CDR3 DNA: TGTGCCAGCAGCCCCCTAGGGGCCCATGAAAAACTGTTTTTT. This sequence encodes CASSPLGAHEKLFF. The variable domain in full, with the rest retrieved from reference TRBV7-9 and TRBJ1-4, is DTGVSQNPRHKITKRGQNVTFRCDPISEHNRLYWYRQTLGQGPEFLTYFQNEAQLEKSRLLSDRFSAERPKGSFSTLEIQRTEQGDSAMYLCASSPLGAHEKLFFGSGTQLSVL.

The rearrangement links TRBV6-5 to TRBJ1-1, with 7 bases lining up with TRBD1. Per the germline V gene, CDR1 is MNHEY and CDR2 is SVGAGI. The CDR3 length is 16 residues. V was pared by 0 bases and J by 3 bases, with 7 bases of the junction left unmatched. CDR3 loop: CASSYSQGGAHTEAFF. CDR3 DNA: TGTGCCAGCAGTTACTCCCAAGGGGGCGCACACACTGAAGCTTTCTTT.

The CDR3 reads CASSQVVGGGYGYTF. The CDR3 DNA is TGCGCCAGCAGCCAAGTGGTAGGGGGTGGTTACGGCTACACCTTC. V and J are TRBV4-3 and TRBJ1-2; a weak D match, TRBD1 (6 bases). The CDR3 extends over 15 amino acids. V lost 1 base to trimming and J lost 8 bases, with 17 bases between them. In germline, CDR1 is LGHNA, CDR2 YSLEER.

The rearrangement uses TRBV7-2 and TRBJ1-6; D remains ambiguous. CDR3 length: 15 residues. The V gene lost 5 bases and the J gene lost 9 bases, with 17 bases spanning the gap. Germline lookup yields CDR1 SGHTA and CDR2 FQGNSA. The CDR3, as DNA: TGTGCCAGCAGCCCGGAACCTATTAACAGTTCACCCCTCCACTTT. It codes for CASSPEPINSSPLHF.

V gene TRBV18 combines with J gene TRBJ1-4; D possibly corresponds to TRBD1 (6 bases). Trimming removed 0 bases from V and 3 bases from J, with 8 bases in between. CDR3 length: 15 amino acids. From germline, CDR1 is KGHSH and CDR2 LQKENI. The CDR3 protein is CASSPPAGANEKLFF. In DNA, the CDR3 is TGTGCCAGCTCACCACCCGCAGGGGCTAATGAAAAACTGTTTTTT.

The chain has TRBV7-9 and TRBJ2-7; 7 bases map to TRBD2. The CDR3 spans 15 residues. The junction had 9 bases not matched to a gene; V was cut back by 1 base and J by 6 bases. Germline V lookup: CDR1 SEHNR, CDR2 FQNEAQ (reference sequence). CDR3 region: CASSLGTGTGGEQYF. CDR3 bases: TGTGCCAGCAGCTTAGGAACCGGGACGGGGGGCGAGCAGTACTTC.

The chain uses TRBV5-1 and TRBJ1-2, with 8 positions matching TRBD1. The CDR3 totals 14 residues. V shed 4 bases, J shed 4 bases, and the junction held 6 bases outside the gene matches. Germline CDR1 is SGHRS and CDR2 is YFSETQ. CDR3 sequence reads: CASSPTGGRYGYTF. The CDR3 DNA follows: TGCGCCAGCAGCCCCACAGGGGGACGCTATGGCTACACCTTC.

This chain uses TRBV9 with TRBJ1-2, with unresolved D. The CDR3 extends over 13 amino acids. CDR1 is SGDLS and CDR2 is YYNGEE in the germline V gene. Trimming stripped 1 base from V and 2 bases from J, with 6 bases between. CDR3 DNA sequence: TGTGCCAGCAGCGTATCCCGAAACTATGGCTACACCTTC. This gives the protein CASSVSRNYGYTF.

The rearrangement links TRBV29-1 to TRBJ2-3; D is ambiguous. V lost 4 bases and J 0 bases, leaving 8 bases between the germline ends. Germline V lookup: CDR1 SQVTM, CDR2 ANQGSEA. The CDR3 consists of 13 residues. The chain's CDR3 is CSVALISTDTQYF. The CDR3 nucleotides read TGCAGCGTTGCCCTAATAAGCACAGATACGCAGTATTTT.

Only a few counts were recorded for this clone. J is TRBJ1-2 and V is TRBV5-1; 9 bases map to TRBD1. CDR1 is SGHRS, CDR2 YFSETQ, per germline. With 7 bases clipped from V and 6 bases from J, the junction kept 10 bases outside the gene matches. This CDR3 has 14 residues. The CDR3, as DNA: TGCGCCAGCTCAGGGAACAGGGGGCCGGATGGCTACACCTTC. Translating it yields CASSGNRGPDGYTF.

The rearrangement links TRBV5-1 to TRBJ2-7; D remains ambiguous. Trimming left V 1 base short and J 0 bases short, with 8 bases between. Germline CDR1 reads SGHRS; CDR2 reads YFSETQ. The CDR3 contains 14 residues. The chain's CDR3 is CASSLYPDSYEQYF. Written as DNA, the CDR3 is TGCGCCAGCAGCTTGTATCCCGACTCCTACGAGCAGTACTTC.

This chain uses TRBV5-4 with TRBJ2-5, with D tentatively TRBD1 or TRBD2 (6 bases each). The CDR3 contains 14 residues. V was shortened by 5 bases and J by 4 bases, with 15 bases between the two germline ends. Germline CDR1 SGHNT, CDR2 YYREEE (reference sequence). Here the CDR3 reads CASRDGGPGETQYF. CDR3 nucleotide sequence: TGTGCCAGCAGGGATGGGGGGCCGGGAGAGACCCAGTACTTC.

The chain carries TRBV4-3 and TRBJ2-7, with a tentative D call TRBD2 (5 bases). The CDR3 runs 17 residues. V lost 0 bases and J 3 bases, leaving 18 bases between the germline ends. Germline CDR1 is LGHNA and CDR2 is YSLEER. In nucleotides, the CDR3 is TGCGCCAGCAGCCAAGATCCCCTCGGTAGCGTAAGCTACGAGCAGTACTTC. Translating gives CASSQDPLGSVSYEQYF.

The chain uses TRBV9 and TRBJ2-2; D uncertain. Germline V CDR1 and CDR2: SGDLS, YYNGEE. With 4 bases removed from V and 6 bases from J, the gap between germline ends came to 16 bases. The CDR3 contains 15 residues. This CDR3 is CASSPVASGAGELFF. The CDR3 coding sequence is TGTGCCAGCAGCCCTGTGGCTAGTGGGGCCGGGGAGCTGTTTTTT.

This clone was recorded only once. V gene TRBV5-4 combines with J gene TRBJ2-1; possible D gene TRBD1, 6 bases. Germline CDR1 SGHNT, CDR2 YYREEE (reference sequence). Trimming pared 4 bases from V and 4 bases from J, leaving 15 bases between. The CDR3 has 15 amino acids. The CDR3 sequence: CASSPDRGGYNEQFF. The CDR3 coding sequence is TGTGCCAGCAGCCCCGACCGAGGGGGTTACAATGAGCAGTTCTTC.

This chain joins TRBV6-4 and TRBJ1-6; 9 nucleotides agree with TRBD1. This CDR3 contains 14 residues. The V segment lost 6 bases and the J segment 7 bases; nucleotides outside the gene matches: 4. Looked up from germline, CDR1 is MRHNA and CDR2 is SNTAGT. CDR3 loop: CASSAQGANSPLHF. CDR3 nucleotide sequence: TGTGCCAGCAGCGCACAGGGGGCGAATTCACCCCTCCACTTT.

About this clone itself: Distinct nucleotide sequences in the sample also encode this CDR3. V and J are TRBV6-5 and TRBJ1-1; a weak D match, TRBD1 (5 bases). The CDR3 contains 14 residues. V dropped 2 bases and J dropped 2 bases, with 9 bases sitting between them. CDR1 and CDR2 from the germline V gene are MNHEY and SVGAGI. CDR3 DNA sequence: TGTGCCAGCAGTTACCTCGGGGGTAACACTGAAGCTTTCTTT. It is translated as CASSYLGGNTEAFF.

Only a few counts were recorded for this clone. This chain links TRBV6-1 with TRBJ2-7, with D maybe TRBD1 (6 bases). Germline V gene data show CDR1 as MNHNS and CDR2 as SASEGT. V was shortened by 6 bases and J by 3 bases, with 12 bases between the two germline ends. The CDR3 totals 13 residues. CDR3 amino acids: CASRAGVIYEQYF. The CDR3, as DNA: TGTGCCAGCAGGGCAGGGGTTATCTACGAGCAGTACTTC.

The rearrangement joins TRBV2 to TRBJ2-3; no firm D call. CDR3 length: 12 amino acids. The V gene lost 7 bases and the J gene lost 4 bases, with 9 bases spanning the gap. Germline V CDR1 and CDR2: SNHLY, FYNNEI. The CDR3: CASTMASDTQYF. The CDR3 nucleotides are TGTGCCAGCACGATGGCCTCAGATACGCAGTATTTT.

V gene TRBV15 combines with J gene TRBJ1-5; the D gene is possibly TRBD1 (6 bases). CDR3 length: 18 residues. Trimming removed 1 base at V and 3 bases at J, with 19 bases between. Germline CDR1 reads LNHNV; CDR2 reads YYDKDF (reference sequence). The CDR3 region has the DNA TGTGCCACCAGCAGAGGCCTAATTAGACAGGTCATCAATCAGCCCCAGCATTTT. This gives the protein CATSRGLIRQVINQPQHF.

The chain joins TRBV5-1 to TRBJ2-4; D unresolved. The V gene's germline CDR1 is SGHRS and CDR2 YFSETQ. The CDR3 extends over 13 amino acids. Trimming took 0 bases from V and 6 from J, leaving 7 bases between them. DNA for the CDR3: TGCGCCAGCAGCTTGGGGGAAGTAAACATTCAGTACTTC. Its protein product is CASSLGEVNIQYF.